This T cell receptor beta chain was identified in a study of cytomegalovirus exposure and HLA in healthy donors. Study as a whole: The Caucasian-associated ancestry cluster contained about four fifths of the approximately 400 genotyped donors.

With 60 Vbeta and 13 Jbeta primers, the PCR was carried out. The table came from immunoSEQ multiplex PCR; TCRdb's copy has only in-frame clones and leaves some out. This table has about 190,000 clones, around 81% appearing once. V was pared by 2 bases and J by 8 bases, with 21 bases between. Germline V gene data show CDR1 as SGHVS and CDR2 as FNYEAQ. This CDR3 is 16 amino acids long. General observations from the study: Later work associated roughly 15,000 TCR beta sequences with HLA alleles at 0.05 false discovery rate. Links to common viral pathogens appeared, in a later analysis, for several of the most significant clusters. An analysis done earlier found most TCR beta V segments productive about 90% or about 30% of the time.

This clone was picked up one time. Its specificity is not known. The sample was PBMCs. The origin of this receptor is a young woman in good health and CMV-seropositive. The gene calls are TRBV7-6 and TRBJ1-2, with TRBD1 as a possible D gene (6 bases). Here the CDR3 DNA reads TGTGCCAGCAGCTTATTCCGTTCCGCAGGGGATTACGGCTACACCTTC. As protein: CASSLFRSAGDYGYTF.